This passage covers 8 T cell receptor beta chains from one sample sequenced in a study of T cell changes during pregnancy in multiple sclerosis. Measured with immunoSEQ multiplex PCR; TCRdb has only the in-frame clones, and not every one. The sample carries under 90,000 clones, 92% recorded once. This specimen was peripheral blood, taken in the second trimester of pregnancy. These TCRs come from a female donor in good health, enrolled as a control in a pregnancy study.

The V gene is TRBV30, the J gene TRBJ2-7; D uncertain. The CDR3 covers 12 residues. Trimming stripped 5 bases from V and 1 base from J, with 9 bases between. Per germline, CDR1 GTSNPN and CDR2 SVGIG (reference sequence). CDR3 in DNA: TGTGCCTGGGAGGCGGAATCCTACGAGCAGTACTTC. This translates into CAWEAESYEQYF. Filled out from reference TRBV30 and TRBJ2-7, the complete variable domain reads SQTIHQWPATLVQPVGSPLSLECTVEGTSNPNLYWYRQAAGRGLQLLFYSVGIGQISSEVPQNLSASRPQDRQFILSSKKLLLSDSGFYLCAWEAESYEQYFGPGTRLTVT.

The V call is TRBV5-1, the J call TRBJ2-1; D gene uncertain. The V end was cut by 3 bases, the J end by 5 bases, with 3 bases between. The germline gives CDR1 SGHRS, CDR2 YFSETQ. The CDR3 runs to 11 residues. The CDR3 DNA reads TGCGCCAGCAGCTCAGACAATGAGCAGTTCTTC. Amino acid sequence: CASSSDNEQFF.

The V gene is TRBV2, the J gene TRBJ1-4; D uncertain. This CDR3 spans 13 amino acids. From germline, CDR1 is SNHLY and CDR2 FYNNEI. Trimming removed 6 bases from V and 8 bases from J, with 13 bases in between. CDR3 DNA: TGTGCCAGCAGCACACGCGGGTACGAAAAACTGTTTTTT. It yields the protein CASSTRGYEKLFF. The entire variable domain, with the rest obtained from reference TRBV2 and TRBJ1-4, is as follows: EPEVTQTPSHQVTQMGQEVILRCVPISNHLYFYWYRQILGQKVEFLVSFYNNEISEKSEIFDDQFSVERPDGSNFTLKIRSTKLEDSAMYFCASSTRGYEKLFFGSGTQLSVL.

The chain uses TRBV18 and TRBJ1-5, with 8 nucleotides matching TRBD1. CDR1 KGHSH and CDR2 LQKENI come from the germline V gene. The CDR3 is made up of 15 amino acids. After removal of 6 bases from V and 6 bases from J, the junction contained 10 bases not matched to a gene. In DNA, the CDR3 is TGTGCCAGCTCTCCTACAGGGGGAACCTTTCAGCCCCAGCATTTT. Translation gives CASSPTGGTFQPQHF.

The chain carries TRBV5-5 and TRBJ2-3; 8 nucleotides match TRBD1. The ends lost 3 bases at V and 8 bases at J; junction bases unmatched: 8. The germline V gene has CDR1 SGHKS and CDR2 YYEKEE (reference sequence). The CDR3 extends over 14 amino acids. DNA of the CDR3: TGTGCCAGCAGCTCGTTGCGGACAGGGTTTACGCAGTATTTT. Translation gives CASSSLRTGFTQYF. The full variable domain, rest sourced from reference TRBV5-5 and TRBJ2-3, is DAGVTQSPTHLIKTRGQQVTLRCSPISGHKSVSWYQQVLGQGPQFIFQYYEKEERGRGNFPDRFSARQFPNYSSELNVNALLLGDSALYLCASSSLRTGFTQYFGPGTRLTVL.

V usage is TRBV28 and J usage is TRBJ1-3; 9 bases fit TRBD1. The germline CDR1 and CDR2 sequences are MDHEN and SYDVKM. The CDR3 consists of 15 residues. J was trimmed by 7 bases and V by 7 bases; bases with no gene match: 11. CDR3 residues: CASTGRGTGSNTIYF. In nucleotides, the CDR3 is TGTGCCAGCACCGGGAGGGGGACAGGGAGCAACACCATATATTTT.

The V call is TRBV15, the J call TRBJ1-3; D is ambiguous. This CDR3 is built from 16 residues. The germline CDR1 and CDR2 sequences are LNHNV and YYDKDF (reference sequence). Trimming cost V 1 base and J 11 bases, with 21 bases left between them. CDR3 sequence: CATSRGGTDSRGPIYF. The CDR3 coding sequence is TGTGCCACCAGCAGAGGAGGTACGGACTCCCGAGGCCCCATATATTTT.

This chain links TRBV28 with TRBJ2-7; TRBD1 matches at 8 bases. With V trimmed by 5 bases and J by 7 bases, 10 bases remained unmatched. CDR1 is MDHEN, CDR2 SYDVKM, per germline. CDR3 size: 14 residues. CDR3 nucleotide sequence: TGTGCCAGCAGTCTCCTTGGACAGGGCCGGGAGCAGTACTTC. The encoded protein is CASSLLGQGREQYF.